The 15 T cell receptor beta chains below all came from one sample that was sequenced in a study of blood T cell repertoires in COVID-19 (TCRdb year 2020). Libraries came from the immunoSEQ multiplex PCR assay. TCRdb took this table from immuneACCESS and kept in-frame rearrangements with V and J called. Such tables lack part of the clones; where checked against another copy, unresolved V genes explain under half of the gap, and the rest is unexplained. This sample lists more than 95,000 clones; about 86% were detected once. The ten largest make up less than 45% of the sample. Sequencing was performed on peripheral blood. All receptors derive from a man at least 80 years old with acute or convalescent COVID-19.

This rearrangement joins TRBV6-4 to TRBJ2-2; weak D call: TRBD1 (5 bases). The V end was cut by 4 bases, the J end by 5 bases, with 11 bases between. This CDR3 region has 14 residues. CDR1 and CDR2 from the germline V gene are MRHNA and SNTAGT. This chain's CDR3 is CASSVQGRTGELFF. Written as DNA, the CDR3 is TGTGCCAGCAGTGTTCAGGGAAGAACCGGGGAGCTGTTTTTT.

This clone was recorded only once. CDR3 amino acids: CASRKSGTPGSGNTIYF. For the CDR3, the DNA is TGTGCCAGCAGAAAATCCGGGACACCCGGCTCTGGAAACACCATATATTTT. The chain links TRBV11-2 to TRBJ1-3, with a weak D call TRBD1 (6 bases). The CDR3 totals 17 residues. Trimming removed 6 bases at V and 0 bases at J, with 18 bases between. Germline CDR1 is SGHAT and CDR2 is FQNNGV.

The genes are TRBV5-1 and TRBJ2-7, with a tentative D call TRBD1 (5 bases). The CDR3 totals 15 residues. CDR1 and CDR2 (germline): SGHRS, YFSETQ. V lost 1 base and J lost 6, with 17 bases in between. Here the CDR3 DNA reads TGCGCCAGCAGCTTGTTTACAGGAGAAGGCTCCGAGCAGTACTTC. Translating gives CASSLFTGEGSEQYF.

Concerning this clone itself: Other DNA sequences in the sample encode the same CDR3. This chain links TRBV11-2 with TRBJ1-6; 8 nucleotides match TRBD1. Germline V gene data show CDR1 as SGHAT and CDR2 as FQNNGV. V lost 5 bases and J lost 7; bases outside the gene matches: 10. The CDR3 extends over 16 amino acids. The CDR3 is CASSLTGTGGNSPLHF. The DNA for the CDR3 is TGTGCCAGCAGCCTAACCGGGACAGGAGGGAATTCACCCCTCCACTTT.

A single count supports this clone. V usage is TRBV20-1 and J usage is TRBJ2-5, with a tentative D call TRBD2 (6 bases). V was trimmed by 3 bases and J by 9 bases, leaving 11 bases between them. The CDR3 extends over 11 amino acids. The germline gives CDR1 DFQATT, CDR2 SNEGSKA (reference sequence). CDR3 DNA: TGCAGTGCTAGTCGGGACTTACCCCAGTACTTC. It encodes CSASRDLPQYF.

V usage is TRBV18 and J usage is TRBJ1-1, with TRBD1 matching over 7 bases. The CDR3 covers 15 residues. Trimming cost V 6 bases and J 5 bases; bases outside gene matches: 12. Germline CDR1 is KGHSH and CDR2 is LQKENI. CDR3 DNA: TGTGCCAGCTCCCGCTGGACAGGTTCACGGACTGAAGCTTTCTTT. This gives the protein CASSRWTGSRTEAFF.

The genes are TRBV18 and TRBJ1-2, with 7 nucleotides matching TRBD1. Germline CDR1 and CDR2: KGHSH and LQKENI. J was trimmed by 0 bases and V by 4 bases; bases with no gene match: 11. This CDR3 has 17 amino acids. CDR3 amino acids: CASSLRPPGQTNYGYTF. CDR3 sequence (DNA): TGTGCCAGCTCACTACGCCCCCCGGGACAGACTAACTATGGCTACACCTTC.

The chain has TRBV3-1 (or the pseudogene TRBV3-2) and TRBJ2-2, with D perhaps matching TRBD2 (6 bases). Germline CDR1 is LGHDT and CDR2 is YNNKEL (reference sequence). Trimming took off 3 bases at V and 4 bases at J, with 9 bases between the two ends. The CDR3 length is 14 residues. The CDR3 nucleotides read TGTGCCAGCAGCCACCTGGGGGGCACCGGGGAGCTGTTTTTT. Translating it yields CASSHLGGTGELFF.

V usage is TRBV11-2 and J usage is TRBJ2-7; 7 bases are a match to TRBD2. The CDR3 covers 18 residues. Germline CDR1 is SGHAT and CDR2 is FQNNGV. The V segment lost 1 base and the J segment 1 base; nucleotides outside the gene matches: 13. CDR3: CASSLASPLAGLSYEQYF. DNA of the CDR3: TGTGCCAGCAGCTTAGCTTCCCCCTTAGCGGGCCTATCCTACGAGCAGTACTTC.

The gene calls are TRBV5-6 and TRBJ1-1; 9 bases align to TRBD1. The CDR3 sequence is 15 residues long. Germline V gene sequence: CDR1 SGHDT, CDR2 YYEEEE. V lost 0 bases and J lost 5; bases outside the gene matches: 5. The CDR3 is CASSLAPGQGTEAFF. The CDR3 nucleotides read TGTGCCAGCAGCTTGGCCCCCGGACAGGGGACTGAAGCTTTCTTT.

The chain's CDR3 is CASSRRGTGTYNEQFF. The DNA of the CDR3 is TGTGCCAGTAGCCGCCGAGGGACAGGGACTTACAATGAGCAGTTCTTC. The chain has TRBV19 and TRBJ2-1; 9 bases line up with TRBD1. This CDR3 comprises 16 residues. Per the germline V gene, CDR1 is LNHDA and CDR2 is SQIVND (reference sequence). The J segment lost 4 bases and the V segment lost 6 bases, leaving 10 bases of the junction unmatched.

The chain carries TRBV4-1 and TRBJ1-2; 7 positions agree with TRBD1. Germline CDR1 MGHRA, CDR2 YSYEKL. J lost 6 bases, V lost 6 bases, and 10 bases had no gene match. CDR3 length: 14 residues. As DNA, the CDR3 is TGCGCCAGCAGTCGGGACAGAGTCTATGATGGCTACACCTTC. Its translation is CASSRDRVYDGYTF.

V gene TRBV6-6 combines with J gene TRBJ1-4, with D perhaps matching TRBD1 (6 bases). CDR3 size: 16 residues. CDR1 and CDR2 from the germline V gene are MNHNY and SVGAGI (reference sequence). The V end was cut by 6 bases, the J end by 5 bases, with 19 bases between. The CDR3 DNA reads TGTGCCAGCAGGCGGACAGACGGCCCGGGGAATGAAAAACTGTTTTTT. This translates into CASRRTDGPGNEKLFF.

V gene TRBV6-5 combines with J gene TRBJ1-2; D remains ambiguous. The CDR3 is 12 residues long. The germline V and J ends were trimmed by 10 bases and 8 bases, with 17 bases remaining between them. The germline V gene has CDR1 MNHEY and CDR2 SVGAGI. The chain's CDR3 is CAISERLGGYTF. The CDR3, as DNA: TGTGCCATCTCAGAGAGACTCGGCGGCTACACCTTC.

V and J are TRBV5-1 and TRBJ2-2, with 7 bases matching TRBD2. V lost 2 bases and J lost 4; bases outside the gene matches: 5. The CDR3 loop spans 15 amino acids. CDR1 is SGHRS and CDR2 is YFSETQ in the germline V gene. The CDR3, as DNA: TGCGCCAGCAGCTTAGCTAAGCGGGGCACCGGGGAGCTGTTTTTT. Its protein is CASSLAKRGTGELFF. The whole variable domain, filled in from reference TRBV5-1 and TRBJ2-2, reads KAGVTQTPRYLIKTRGQQVTLSCSPISGHRSVSWYQQTPGQGLQFLFEYFSETQRNKGNFPGRFSGRQFSNSRSEMNVSTLELGDSALYLCASSLAKRGTGELFFGEGSRLTVL.